This is a list of T cell receptor beta chains from one sample in a study of OX40 agonist ivuxolimab in advanced cancers. Some clones are missing from TCRdb's copy, which holds only in-frame ones; the method was immunoSEQ multiplex PCR. The repertoire holds approximately 46,000 clones, with approximately 80% as singletons. This material consisted of CD4+ or CD8+ T cells sorted from blood, taken in a trial of the OX40 agonist ivuxolimab. Source of these receptors: an adult with an advanced solid tumor such as melanoma, head and neck, liver or kidney cancer. Each CDR3 is given with its conserved first and last residue. The D gene is left open where the match is weak. The size field is filled for only some rows; it gives once, few, many or a size class.

J gene,V gene,clone size,D gene,CDR3 DNA,CDR3 protein
TRBJ2-1,TRBV30,-,-,TGTGCCTGGAGCGAGCTAGCCAGCAATGAGCAGTTCTTC,CAWSELASNEQFF
TRBJ1-2,TRBV18,once,-,TGTGCCAGCTCGCCTACCGCGAACAGGAAAAACTATGGCTACACCTTC,CASSPTANRKNYGYTF
TRBJ2-1,TRBV4-2,-,TRBD2,TGTGCCAGCAGCCAAGGAGGCGGGAGGGCCTTCTACAATGAGCAGTTCTTC,CASSQGGGRAFYNEQFF
TRBJ2-5,TRBV19,-,TRBD2,TGTGCCAGTAGGACTAGCGGGAGGTTTGCAGAGACCCAGTACTTC,CASRTSGRFAETQYF
TRBJ1-3,TRBV5-1,-,-,TGCGCCAGCAGGGGGACAAGCTCTGGAAACACCATATATTTT,CASRGTSSGNTIYF
TRBJ1-2,TRBV4-3,-,-,TGCGCCAGCAGCCCCTCCCGTTTCACAGGTGGCTATGGCTACACCTTC,CASSPSRFTGGYGYTF
TRBJ1-3,TRBV7-7,once,-,TGTGCCAGCAGCTTAGCGGAAGAGGGGGCTGGAAACACCATATATTTT,CASSLAEEGAGNTIYF
TRBJ2-7,TRBV6-1,-,TRBD1,TGTGCCAGCAGCTTGGACAGGTCCTCCTACGAGCAGTACTTC,CASSLDRSSYEQYF
TRBJ1-6,TRBV7-8,-,-,TGTGCCAGCAGCGTAGGCGCAGGAGCAGGGCGTGGTTCACCCCTCCACTTT,CASSVGAGAGRGSPLHF
TRBJ1-4,TRBV6-6,few,-,TGTGCCAGCAATCGTGCTGGAGATCCGGTCGGTGAAAAACTGTTTTTT,CASNRAGDPVGEKLFF
TRBJ1-4,TRBV28,few,TRBD1,TGTGCCAGCAGTTTAAAGGGGGCAGGGGAAAAACTGTTTTTT,CASSLKGAGEKLFF
TRBJ2-2,TRBV5-1,-,-,TGCGCCAGCAGCCACGGATTTTCGGGGGCCGGGGAGCTGTTTTTT,CASSHGFSGAGELFF
TRBJ2-7,TRBV28,once,-,TGTGCCAGCAGGGCGGAGCAGGGATCCTACGAGCAGTACTTC,CASRAEQGSYEQYF
TRBJ2-5,TRBV30,-,TRBD2,TGTGCCTGGATGTTCAGGAGGGAGGGACTTCAAGAGACCCAGTACTTC,CAWMFRREGLQETQYF
TRBJ2-7,TRBV28,once,-,TGTGCCAGCAGTTCCCGTGGGGCGAGCTCCTACGAGCAGTACTTC,CASSSRGASSYEQYF
TRBJ2-7,TRBV18,-,-,TGTGCCAGCTCAGAGGGACAAAACTACGAGCAGTACTTC,CASSEGQNYEQYF
TRBJ1-6,TRBV5-6,-,-,TGTGCCAGCAGCTTGGCCCTGGGCTTAAATTCACCCCTCCACTTT,CASSLALGLNSPLHF
TRBJ1-1,TRBV6-5,once,-,TGTGCCAGCAGTTATACAAGAAAGAACACTGAAGCTTTCTTT,CASSYTRKNTEAFF
TRBJ1-2,TRBV29-1,-,TRBD1,TGCAGCGTTGAAGGACAGGGTGGGAGCTACACCTTC,CSVEGQGGSYTF
TRBJ1-1,TRBV7-2,-,-,TGTGCCAGCAGCTCACAGGGTTTTAGCACTGAAGCTTTCTTT,CASSSQGFSTEAFF
TRBJ2-1,TRBV18,-,-,TGTGCCAGCTCACCACCGGTTTGGGAGAGCTCCTACAATGAGCAGTTCTTC,CASSPPVWESSYNEQFF
TRBJ1-3,TRBV5-1,once,-,TGCGCCAGCAGCTTGAGTGGGAGCTCTGGAAACACCATATATTTT,CASSLSGSSGNTIYF
TRBJ2-7,TRBV6-5,few,TRBD1,TGTGCCAGCAGTCTCCGGGACAGGGGGTACGAGCAGTACTTC,CASSLRDRGYEQYF
TRBJ1-5,TRBV28,-,TRBD1,TGTGCCAGCACCTGGGACAGGGAAAGACAGCCCCAGCATTTT,CASTWDRERQPQHF
TRBJ1-5,TRBV2,few,TRBD1,TGTGCCAGCAGTGGTCGGACAGGGTACAATCAGCCCCAGCATTTT,CASSGRTGYNQPQHF
TRBJ1-5,TRBV6-1,-,-,TGTGCCAGCAGGGCGACAGTGAGCGGCAATCAGCCCCAGCATTTT,CASRATVSGNQPQHF
TRBJ1-1,TRBV7-2,-,-,TGTGCCAGCAGCTTATATACAGGGAACACTGAAGCTTTCTTT,CASSLYTGNTEAFF
TRBJ2-7,TRBV7-9,-,-,TGTGCCAGCAGCTTAGCGAGCCAGGGCTACGAGCAGTACTTC,CASSLASQGYEQYF
TRBJ2-3,TRBV6-6,few,TRBD2,TGTGCCAGCAGTTTAAGACTAGCGGGTAGCACAGATACGCAGTATTTT,CASSLRLAGSTDTQYF
TRBJ2-6,TRBV5-6,-,TRBD1,TGTGCCAGCACCATGACAGGGAAAGGCTCTGGGGCCAACGTCCTGACTTTC,CASTMTGKGSGANVLTF
TRBJ1-3,TRBV6-4,-,-,TGTGCCAGCAGTGCTTCGAGAGGGCCTGGAAACACCATATATTTT,CASSASRGPGNTIYF
TRBJ2-1,TRBV28,-,TRBD2,TGTGCCAGCAGTTCTTGGACTAGCGGGAGGGGGAGGGAGCAGTTCTTC,CASSSWTSGRGREQFF